The 10 T cell receptor beta chains listed next were all sequenced from one sample in a study of blood T cells in healthy people across ages. A second PCR of about 6 to 12 cycles used a sample-barcoded 5' primer and a J-beta primer mix. Each CDR3 protein is one row after TCRdb ran MiXCR on the 5' RACE reads. The repertoire holds about 1.8 million distinct CDR3 sequences, with just under 50% as singletons. Specimen: blood. The receptors stem from a woman in her 40s in good health.

This sequence joins TRBV25-1 and TRBJ2-6, with 12 bases that match TRBD1. J was trimmed by 8 bases and V by 1 base; bases with no gene match: 6. The CDR3 has 17 amino acids. The germline CDR1 and CDR2 sequences are MGHDK and SYGVNS. The CDR3 DNA is TGTGCCAGCAGTGAATCGGTCGGGACAGGGGGCACCAACGTCCTGACTTTC. It specifies CASSESVGTGGTNVLTF.

The chain uses TRBV6-4 and TRBJ2-1, with D perhaps TRBD2 (6 bases). V gave up 6 bases and J gave up 10 bases, with 13 bases separating them. The CDR3 is 12 amino acids. The V gene's germline CDR1 is MRHNA and CDR2 SNTAGT. CDR3 loop: CASREGPGEQFF. For the CDR3, the DNA is TGTGCCAGCAGGGAGGGTCCAGGCGAGCAGTTCTTC.

This clonotype was seen more than once but under ten times. The genes are TRBV29-1 and TRBJ2-1, with D hard to call. V was pared by 1 base and J by 8 bases, with 15 bases between. The CDR3 covers 14 residues. Per the germline V gene, CDR1 is SQVTM and CDR2 is ANQGSEA. CDR3 sequence reads: CSVEGASVRYEQFF. As DNA, the CDR3 is TGCAGCGTTGAAGGGGCTAGTGTAAGGTATGAGCAGTTCTTC.

The V call is TRBV6-2 or TRBV6-3, the J call TRBJ1-4; the D is unclear. The V gene lost 8 bases and the J gene lost 8 bases, with 15 bases spanning the gap. The CDR3 loop spans 13 amino acids. From germline, CDR1 is MNHEY and CDR2 SVGEGT. CDR3 in amino acids: CASRRRPQEKLFF. Here the CDR3 DNA reads TGTGCCAGCCGGCGAAGGCCCCAAGAAAAACTGTTTTTT.

This clonotype has only one observation. V gene TRBV13 combines with J gene TRBJ2-3; 11 nucleotides match TRBD2. J lost 0 bases, V lost 5 bases, and 10 bases had no gene match. CDR1 and CDR2 from the germline V gene are PRHDT and FYEKMQ (reference sequence). The CDR3 runs 18 residues. The CDR3 coding sequence is TGTGCCAGCAGCGGTTCTAGCGGGGGGTCCCTCAGCACAGATACGCAGTATTTT. It yields the protein CASSGSSGGSLSTDTQYF.

This clonotype was observed once. The chain is built from TRBV6-2 or TRBV6-3 and TRBJ1-1; 8 nucleotides line up with TRBD1. CDR3 length: 18 residues. Trimming took 5 bases from V and 4 from J; bases not matched to a gene: 18. Germline loops: CDR1 MNHEY, CDR2 SVGEGT. CDR3 in amino acids: CASSRLGQGGLGGTEAFF. CDR3 DNA sequence: TGTGCCAGCAGTCGGCTAGGACAGGGAGGTTTGGGAGGCACTGAAGCTTTCTTT.

V and J are TRBV20-1 and TRBJ2-3; D is undetermined. Trimming left V 0 bases short and J 0 bases short, with 13 bases between. This CDR3 has 16 amino acids. Germline CDR1 is DFQATT and CDR2 is SNEGSKA (reference sequence). The CDR3 is CSARDLVGQSTDTQYF. The DNA for the CDR3 is TGCAGTGCTAGAGATCTGGTCGGGCAAAGCACAGATACGCAGTATTTT.

The CDR3 coding sequence is TGTGCCAGCAGCGAATCATCTAGTAGCTCCTACAATGAGCAGTTCTTC. It translates to CASSESSSSSYNEQFF. This rearrangement joins TRBV13 to TRBJ2-1; D remains ambiguous. Germline V gives CDR1 PRHDT, CDR2 FYEKMQ (reference sequence). Trimming stripped 5 bases from V and 0 bases from J, with 14 bases between. The CDR3 spans 16 residues.

The rearrangement uses TRBV28 and TRBJ2-7, with 7 positions matching TRBD1. The CDR3 totals 16 residues. CDR1 MDHEN and CDR2 SYDVKM come from the germline V gene. J gave up 1 base and V 7 bases, and 13 bases lay outside the gene matches. CDR3: CASNNAHRGESYEQYF. The CDR3 DNA reads as TGTGCCAGCAATAATGCCCACAGGGGAGAATCCTACGAGCAGTACTTC.

This sequence joins TRBV28 and TRBJ1-1; unclear D gene. The CDR3 loop spans 12 amino acids. V was clipped by 7 bases and J by 4 bases, with 10 bases between them. CDR1 and CDR2 (germline): MDHEN, SYDVKM. CDR3 amino acids: CASTSRVTEAFF. CDR3 DNA sequence: TGTGCCAGCACCTCTCGGGTCACTGAAGCTTTCTTT.